The 13 T cell receptor beta chains below all came from one sample that was sequenced in a study of blood T cell repertoires in COVID-19. The assay was immunoSEQ multiplex PCR, and TCRdb's table has in-frame clones only and misses some. The sample has 400,000 or so clones; around 84% are singletons. The sample was peripheral blood. These TCRs come from a human donor in a cohort sampled during active COVID-19.

The V gene is TRBV19, the J gene TRBJ1-1; D remains ambiguous. Germline CDR1 reads LNHDA; CDR2 reads SQIVND (reference sequence). V lost 7 bases to trimming and J lost 1 base, with 4 bases between them. CDR3 length equals 11 residues. As DNA, the CDR3 is TGTGCCAGTACGAGGAACACTGAAGCTTTCTTT. Translated, it gives CASTRNTEAFF.

This chain joins TRBV12-3 or TRBV12-4 and TRBJ1-1, with a weak D call TRBD1 (5 bases). Trimming took off 5 bases at V and 6 bases at J, with 10 bases between the two ends. This CDR3 contains 12 residues. The DNA for the CDR3 is TGTGCCAGCAGTCAAGGGGTCGCTGAAGCTTTCTTT. Translating gives CASSQGVAEAFF.

V and J are TRBV6-5 and TRBJ1-5; 7 nucleotides agree with TRBD1. Per the germline V gene, CDR1 is MNHEY and CDR2 is SVGAGI. The V gene end was trimmed by 5 bases and the J gene end by 9 bases; junction bases not matched to a gene: 10. The CDR3 length is 14 residues. The CDR3 reads CASSTGQSLRPQHF. The CDR3 DNA sequence: TGTGCCAGCAGTACGGGACAGTCTCTTCGGCCCCAGCATTTT.

The V gene is TRBV10-3, the J gene TRBJ1-2; no clear D gene. This CDR3 has 15 residues. The germline V gene has CDR1 ENHRY and CDR2 SYGVKD. The germline V and J ends were trimmed by 0 bases and 1 base, with 9 bases remaining between them. The CDR3 DNA sequence: TGTGCCATCAGTGAGTCGGCTGAGGGTAACTATGGCTACACCTTC. Its protein product is CAISESAEGNYGYTF.

This chain joins TRBV6-5 and TRBJ2-1, with D possibly being TRBD2 (6 bases). Looked up from germline, CDR1 is MNHEY and CDR2 is SVGAGI. The CDR3 loop spans 15 amino acids. The V end was cut by 7 bases, the J end by 7 bases, with 20 bases between. CDR3 nucleotides: TGTGCCAGCACCCCGGGACTGGGGGATGCTAATGAGCAGTTCTTC. Its protein is CASTPGLGDANEQFF.

J is TRBJ2-3 and V is TRBV14; TRBD1 agrees at 10 bases. This CDR3 has 16 residues. The germline CDR1 and CDR2 sequences are SGHDN and FVKESK. V lost 4 bases and J lost 2; bases outside the gene matches: 6. CDR3 in DNA: TGTGCCAGCAGCCCATGGACAGGGGGGTCCACAGATACGCAGTATTTT. Translated: CASSPWTGGSTDTQYF.

This clone was detected only once. The chain uses TRBV27 and TRBJ2-7, with TRBD2 matching 12 bases. The CDR3 extends over 16 amino acids. V was clipped by 2 bases and J by 5 bases; unmatched bases: 7. The germline V gene encodes CDR1 MNHEY and CDR2 SMNVEV (reference sequence). The CDR3 here is CASSLRPSGRVDEQYF. CDR3 DNA: TGTGCCAGCAGTTTACGGCCTAGCGGGAGGGTAGACGAGCAGTACTTC.

The V gene is TRBV4-1, the J gene TRBJ1-5, with D uncertain. V was cut by 6 bases and J by 0 bases, with 12 bases left in between. This CDR3 has 15 residues. Per germline, CDR1 MGHRA and CDR2 YSYEKL. The CDR3 sequence is CASSHGVLSNQPQHF. CDR3 in DNA: TGCGCCAGCAGTCACGGAGTACTTAGCAATCAGCCCCAGCATTTT.

V usage is TRBV28 and J usage is TRBJ1-1, with 8 bases identical to TRBD1. Per germline, CDR1 MDHEN and CDR2 SYDVKM. The junction had 10 bases not matched to a gene; V was cut back by 5 bases and J by 5 bases. This CDR3 contains 15 residues. CDR3 amino acids: CASSPRGRGGTEAFF. The CDR3 region has the DNA TGTGCCAGCAGTCCCAGGGGGCGGGGTGGGACTGAAGCTTTCTTT.

This clone occurred once. This rearrangement joins TRBV7-3 to TRBJ2-2; 9 bases map to TRBD2. V lost 5 bases, J lost 6 bases, and 10 bases stayed unmatched. The CDR3 is 16 amino acids. Germline assignment: CDR1 SGHTA and CDR2 FQGTGA. The CDR3: CASSPAHSGGAGELFF. CDR3 coding DNA: TGTGCCAGCAGCCCCGCCCATAGCGGGGGTGCCGGGGAGCTGTTTTTT. Based on the CDR3 plus reference TRBV7-3 and TRBJ2-2, the full variable domain is GAGVSQTPSNKVTEKGKYVELRCDPISGHTALYWYRQSLGQGPEFLIYFQGTGAADDSGLPNDRFFAVRPEGSVSTLKIQRTERGDSAVYLCASSPAHSGGAGELFFGEGSRLTVL.

In its sample, this clone was seen a few times. For the CDR3, the DNA is TGTGCCAGCAGTACTCGACAGGGACGCAATCAGCCCCAGCATTTT. This translates into CASSTRQGRNQPQHF. The chain couples TRBV2 to TRBJ1-5, with TRBD1 identical over 7 bases. CDR3 length: 15 residues. V lost 5 bases, J lost 2 bases, and 6 bases stayed unmatched. The germline CDR1 and CDR2 sequences are SNHLY and FYNNEI.

This rearrangement joins TRBV27 to TRBJ2-3; possible D gene TRBD2, 5 bases. V lost 4 bases, J lost 6 bases, and 14 bases lay in between. This CDR3 region has 14 residues. The germline gives CDR1 MNHEY, CDR2 SMNVEV (reference sequence). The CDR3 DNA reads as TGTGCCAGCAGTTCCCAAGGACTGGGGGATACGCAGTATTTT. It translates to CASSSQGLGDTQYF.

The chain employs TRBV30 and TRBJ1-2, with 7 bases identical to TRBD1. Trimming removed 7 bases from V and 8 bases from J; junction bases left unmatched: 13. Germline V gives CDR1 GTSNPN, CDR2 SVGIG (reference sequence). The CDR3 runs 13 residues. As DNA, the CDR3 is TGTGCCTCCAGGACAGGAATCGTGGGAGGCTACACCTTC. Translated, it gives CASRTGIVGGYTF.